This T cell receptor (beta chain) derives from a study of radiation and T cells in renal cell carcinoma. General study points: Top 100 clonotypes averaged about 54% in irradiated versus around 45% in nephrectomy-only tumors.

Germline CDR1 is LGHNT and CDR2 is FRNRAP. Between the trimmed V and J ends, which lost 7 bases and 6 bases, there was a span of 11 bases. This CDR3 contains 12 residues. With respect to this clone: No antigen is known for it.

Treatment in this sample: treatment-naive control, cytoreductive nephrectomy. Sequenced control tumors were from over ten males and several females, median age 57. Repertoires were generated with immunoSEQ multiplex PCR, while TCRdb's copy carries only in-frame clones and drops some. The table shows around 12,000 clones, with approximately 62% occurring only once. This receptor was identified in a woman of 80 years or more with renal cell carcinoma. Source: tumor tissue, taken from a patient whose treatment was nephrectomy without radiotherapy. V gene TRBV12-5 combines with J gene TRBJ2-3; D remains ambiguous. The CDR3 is CASALDGDTQYF. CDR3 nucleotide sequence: TGTGCTAGTGCCTTGGACGGTGATACGCAGTATTTT.